The clone carrying this T cell receptor beta chain was seen only a few times. The antigen remains undetermined. Amplified TCR beta CDR3 regions derived from RNA transcripts. An initial round of RT-PCR targeting the TCR CDR3 relied on the HTBI primer set. TCRdb reanalysed the multiplex PCR reads using MiXCR and keeps one entry per CDR3 protein. The sample lists some 500,000 distinct CDR3 sequences; approximately 15% were seen once. The record originates from a study of T cells in Graves' hyperthyroidism and ophthalmopathy. Study-level points and caveats: Ophthalmopathy was distinguished from stable hyperthyroidism by 13 V-J signatures.

V gave up 9 bases and J gave up 0 bases, with 15 bases separating them. CDR1 is WNHNN and CDR2 is SYGVQD in the germline V gene (reference sequence). CDR3 length: 15 amino acids. This sequence was found in a woman under 30 with Graves' hyperthyroidism. Sequenced: blood. This chain joins TRBV10-1 and TRBJ1-3; D gene unclear. CDR3 bases: TGCGCCAGGGAAAAGACGGAGAGCTCTGGAAACACCATATATTTT. Translated, it gives CAREKTESSGNTIYF.